The subject of this entry is one T cell receptor beta chain. Many counts were recorded for this clonotype. Its cognate antigen has yet to be identified. The input lacks base qualities; no much larger clone sits a single base away. From cysteine to phenylalanine, the CDR3 is 17 amino acids long. The kept DNA is CDR3 alone, 51 bases in frame from the first base. Reading the germline V gene gives CDR1 MNHEY and CDR2 SVGEGT. V sheds 0 bases and J sheds 4 bases, leaving 16 bases between their ends. The record originates from a study of T cells in Graves' hyperthyroidism and ophthalmopathy (dated by TCRdb to about 2019). For the wider study: Peripheral blood was collected at initial diagnosis, before any treatment. An independent validation cohort of 18 to 20 hyperthyroidism patients and about 16 patients who later progressed to ophthalmopathy tested prospective prediction of ophthalmopathy. The 100 discovery patients were randomly split 7:3 into training and test sets. To identify distinguishing TCR V-J signatures, a discovery cohort of 100 patients was used, comprising 43 with Graves' ophthalmopathy and around 57 with stable Graves' hyperthyroidism. The study also compared thyroid tissue and blood T-cell repertoires from 6 or 7 Graves' hyperthyroidism patients. The paper describes TCR Vbeta CDR3 sequencing of some 130 peripheral blood samples, made up of 43 ophthalmopathy patients, roughly 80 hyperthyroidism patients and 17 progressor patients. Following sampling, methimazole starting at 30 mg daily was given to hyperthyroidism patients, and high-dose intravenous methylprednisolone was given to ophthalmopathy patients. Points the paper makes about the study in general: Most expanded thyroid clonotypes (frequency above 0.001) were also found in blood, which suggests that blood repertoires may mirror thyroid immune responses. A 13 V-J signature model separated ophthalmopathy from stable hyperthyroidism, with roughly 88% sensitivity and 81% to 82% specificity in cross-validation and 80%/75% in testing. No statistical method was used to fix the sample size in advance, and group allocation was not hidden from the investigators. In validation, progression to ophthalmopathy was predicted by the model with 55% to 71% sensitivity and under 85% specificity, a median of about 6.4 months before onset.

Amplification of TCR beta CDR3 regions was carried out from RNA transcripts. For the first round of RT-PCR on the TCR CDR3, the HTBI primer set was used together with the Qiagen OneStep RT-PCR kit. A second multiplex PCR round built the libraries, followed by size selection and purification. Libraries were sequenced paired-end with 100 bp reads on an Illumina HiSeq2000. Under the source paper's analysis protocol: SOAPnuke was used to process the raw data, removing reads that contained adapters or uncalled bases, had a mean Phred below 15, or lacked an exact match to the constant primer or identifier. COPE v1.2.5 was used to merge the high-quality paired reads, and each unique nucleotide sequence was defined as a clonotype. MiTCR v1.1 was used to align the clonotypes against IMGT TRBV, TRBD and TRBJ reference segments. The analysis was restricted to V-J combinations with a frequency above 0.0001, which together covered approximately 99% of the repertoires. A TCS score was defined as the ratio between F50 (clonal expansion) and ExV (chaos), using BLOSUM62-based TCRdist between CDR3 peptides within each V-J. Welch's t-statistics and random forest reduced 500 to 650 V-J features to 13, which were used in a naive Bayes classifier (R e1071). TCRdb reanalyzed the raw reads on its own, using fastp at Q25 for trimming and MiXCR for clone calling, and kept in-frame beta chains. Rows with a matching CDR3 protein are joined into one entry that keeps the most common DNA and genes. TCRdb, not the original authors, processed these V and J calls. Across this sample there are about 350,000 distinct CDR3 sequences, with 14% seen only once. Just under 25% of the sample goes to the ten largest clones.

A patient counted as having stable Graves' hyperthyroidism if no progression to ophthalmopathy occurred over 18 months of follow-up. Hyperthyroidism patients were aged 18 to 65 years and newly diagnosed, with disease duration of less than 2 months. Exclusion was applied to patients with uncontrolled infections, other autoimmune diseases, pregnancy or lactation. Clinical symptoms, serum thyroxine and TRAb, thyroid ultrasound, and orbital computed tomography formed the basis for the diagnoses. PBMCs were separated from around 9.1 ml of fresh peripheral blood using Ficoll-Paque density gradient centrifugation. Trizol reagent was used to extract total RNA, and RNA quality was then checked on an Agilent 2100 Bioanalyzer.

This receptor was identified in a woman in her thirties with Graves' hyperthyroidism. Rearrangement joined TRBV6-2 or TRBV6-3 to TRBJ2-1, and possibly TRBD2, on 5 matching bases. Sequenced material: blood. The nucleotide sequence reads TGTGCCAGCAGTTACTCACGCGGGCACCTTAATTACAATGAGCAGTTCTTC. This gives the protein CASSYSRGHLNYNEQFF.